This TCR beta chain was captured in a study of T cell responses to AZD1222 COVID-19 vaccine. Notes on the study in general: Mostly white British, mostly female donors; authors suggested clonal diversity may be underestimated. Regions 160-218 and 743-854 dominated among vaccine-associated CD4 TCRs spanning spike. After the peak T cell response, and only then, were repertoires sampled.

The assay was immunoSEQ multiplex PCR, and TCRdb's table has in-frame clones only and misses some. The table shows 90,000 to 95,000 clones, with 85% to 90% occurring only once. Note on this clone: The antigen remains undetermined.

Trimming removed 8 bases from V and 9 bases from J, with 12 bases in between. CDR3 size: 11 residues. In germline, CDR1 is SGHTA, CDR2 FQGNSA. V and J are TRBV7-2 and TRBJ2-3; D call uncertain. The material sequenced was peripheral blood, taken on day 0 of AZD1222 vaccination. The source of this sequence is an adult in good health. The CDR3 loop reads CASSRQVTQYF. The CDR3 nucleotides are TGTGCCAGCTCCCGCCAGGTGACGCAGTATTTT.